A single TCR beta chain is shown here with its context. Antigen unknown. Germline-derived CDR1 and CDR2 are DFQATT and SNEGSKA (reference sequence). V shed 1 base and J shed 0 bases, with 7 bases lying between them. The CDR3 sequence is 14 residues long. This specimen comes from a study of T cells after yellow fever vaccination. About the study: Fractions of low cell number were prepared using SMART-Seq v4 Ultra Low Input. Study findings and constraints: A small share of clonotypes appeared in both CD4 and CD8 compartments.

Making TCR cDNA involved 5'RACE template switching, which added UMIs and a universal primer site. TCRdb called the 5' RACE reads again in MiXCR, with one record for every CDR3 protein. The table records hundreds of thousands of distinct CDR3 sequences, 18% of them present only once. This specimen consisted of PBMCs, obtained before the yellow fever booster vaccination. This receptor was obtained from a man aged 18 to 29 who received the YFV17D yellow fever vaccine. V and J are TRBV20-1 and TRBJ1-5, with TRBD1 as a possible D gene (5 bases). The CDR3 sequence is CSARVGDSNQPQHF. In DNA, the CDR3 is TGCAGTGCTAGAGTAGGGGATAGCAATCAGCCCCAGCATTTT.